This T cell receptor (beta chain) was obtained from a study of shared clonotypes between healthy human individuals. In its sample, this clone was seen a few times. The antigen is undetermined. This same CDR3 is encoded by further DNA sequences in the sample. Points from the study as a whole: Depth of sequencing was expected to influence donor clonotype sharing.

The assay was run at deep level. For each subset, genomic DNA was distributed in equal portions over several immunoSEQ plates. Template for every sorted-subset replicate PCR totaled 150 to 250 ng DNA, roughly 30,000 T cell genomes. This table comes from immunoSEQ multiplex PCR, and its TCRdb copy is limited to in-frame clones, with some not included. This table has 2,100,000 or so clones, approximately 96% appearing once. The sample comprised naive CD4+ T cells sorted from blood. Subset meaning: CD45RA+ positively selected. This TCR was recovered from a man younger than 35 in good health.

This chain's CDR3 is CAISTEQGYGYTF. DNA for the CDR3: TGTGCCATCAGTACGGAGCAGGGCTATGGCTACACCTTC. The chain has TRBV10-3 and TRBJ1-2, with D perhaps TRBD1 (5 bases). V lost 5 bases and J 4 bases, leaving 11 bases between the germline ends. This CDR3 has 13 residues. The germline CDR1 and CDR2 sequences are ENHRY and SYGVKD.